This entry lists 28 T cell receptor beta chains sequenced from one sample in a study of blood T cell repertoires in COVID-19. Here immunoSEQ multiplex PCR was the method, and the copy in TCRdb shows in-frame clones only, minus some. Of fewer than 250,000 clones in the sample, around 86% were seen once. The sample was PBMCs or T cells enriched from blood (not recorded which). These receptor sequences come from a woman in her fifties or sixties with acute COVID-19.

V is TRBV20-1 and J is TRBJ2-7; 7 bases map to TRBD1. The CDR3 length is 11 residues. CDR1 DFQATT and CDR2 SNEGSKA come from the germline V gene (reference sequence). J was trimmed by 5 bases and V by 6 bases; bases with no gene match: 4. DNA for the CDR3: TGCAGTGCCAGACAGGGCAACGAGCAGTACTTC. This translates into CSARQGNEQYF.

The chain has TRBV19 and TRBJ2-3, with 8 bases that match TRBD1. Per germline, CDR1 LNHDA and CDR2 SQIVND (reference sequence). The V gene end was trimmed by 6 bases and the J gene end by 0 bases; junction bases not matched to a gene: 5. The CDR3 contains 15 residues. CDR3 loop: CASRSGGLSTDTQYF. For the CDR3, the DNA is TGTGCCAGTAGATCAGGGGGCTTAAGCACAGATACGCAGTATTTT.

The chain carries TRBV7-2 and TRBJ2-3; 14 bases match TRBD2. Trimming at V came to 5 bases and at J to 1 base, leaving 8 bases not matched to a gene. The CDR3 contains 18 residues. Germline V gene lookup returns CDR1 SGHTA and CDR2 FQGNSA. In DNA form, the CDR3 reads TGTGCCAGCAGCCTTCGACTAGCGGGAGGGCCGGGCACAGATACGCAGTATTTT. Its translation: CASSLRLAGGPGTDTQYF.

This clone has a handful of counts. The rearrangement links TRBV4-1 to TRBJ2-6; the match to TRBD1 covers 10 bases. CDR3 length equals 19 residues. The germline V gene has CDR1 MGHRA and CDR2 YSYEKL. V lost 7 bases, J lost 2 bases, and 14 bases stayed unmatched. CDR3 loop: CASKSSVGQGVPGANVLTF. The DNA for the CDR3 is TGCGCCAGCAAATCGTCCGTCGGACAGGGGGTTCCTGGGGCCAACGTCCTGACTTTC.

The table lists this clone with a few counts. The J gene is TRBJ1-6, the V gene TRBV7-2; 8 bases agree with TRBD1. After removal of 5 bases from V and 7 bases from J, the junction contained 4 bases not matched to a gene. CDR3 length: 14 amino acids. Looked up from germline, CDR1 is SGHTA and CDR2 is FQGNSA. CDR3 residues: CASSPQGENSPLHF. The CDR3, as DNA: TGTGCCAGCAGCCCACAGGGGGAAAATTCACCCCTCCACTTT. Full variable domain (missing parts from reference TRBV7-2 and TRBJ1-6): GAGVSQSPSNKVTEKGKDVELRCDPISGHTALYWYRQSLGQGLEFLIYFQGNSAPDKSGLPSDRFSAERTGGSVSTLTIQRTQQEDSAVYLCASSPQGENSPLHFGNGTRLTVT.

The chain links TRBV7-8 to TRBJ2-1; 8 bases agree with TRBD1. V dropped 1 base and J dropped 3; count of bases not matched to a gene: 5. The germline V gene encodes CDR1 SGHVS and CDR2 FQNEAQ. The CDR3 is 16 amino acids. The CDR3 loop reads CASSLVPGQVYNEQFF. CDR3 bases: TGTGCCAGCAGCTTAGTCCCGGGACAGGTCTACAATGAGCAGTTCTTC.

This clone was found a few times. This chain connects TRBV29-1 to TRBJ1-4, with D uncertain. CDR1 is SQVTM, CDR2 ANQGSEA, per germline. This CDR3 is 13 amino acids long. With 7 bases removed from V and 5 bases from J, the gap between germline ends came to 14 bases. The CDR3 loop is CSALGQLNEKLFF. The CDR3 DNA reads as TGCAGCGCCTTGGGCCAGTTAAATGAAAAACTGTTTTTT.

The chain employs TRBV28 and TRBJ1-5; 7 bases are a match to TRBD1. Losses at the gene ends were 3 bases for V and 4 bases for J; bases not matched to a gene: 3. From germline, CDR1 is MDHEN and CDR2 SYDVKM. There are 14 residues in the CDR3. The CDR3 region is CASSLGQYNQPQHF. In nucleotides, the CDR3 is TGTGCCAGCAGTTTGGGACAGTATAATCAGCCCCAGCATTTT.

This sequence joins TRBV11-3 and TRBJ1-1; the match to TRBD1 covers 7 bases. Germline CDR1 is SGHNT and CDR2 is YENEEA. There are 14 residues in the CDR3. The trim removed 6 bases at V and 3 bases at J, leaving 7 bases unmatched. This CDR3 is CASRGDRAYTEAFF. The DNA for the CDR3 is TGTGCCAGCAGAGGTGACAGGGCCTACACTGAAGCTTTCTTT.

The chain joins TRBV7-9 to TRBJ1-6; 11 bases are shared with TRBD1. V shed 0 bases, J shed 9 bases, and the junction held 7 bases outside the gene matches. The CDR3 extends over 17 amino acids. Germline CDR1 is SEHNR and CDR2 is FQNEAQ (reference sequence). The CDR3 protein is CASSLAGGGQGVSPLHF. CDR3 coding DNA: TGTGCCAGCAGCTTAGCAGGCGGGGGACAGGGGGTTTCACCCCTCCACTTT.

V is TRBV7-8 and J is TRBJ1-1; D remains ambiguous. This CDR3 is 16 amino acids long. The V gene's germline CDR1 is SGHVS and CDR2 FQNEAQ. V lost 1 base, J lost 0 bases, and 12 bases lay in between. The CDR3 bases are TGTGCCAGCAGCTTAGTTACATCTGTACTGAACACTGAAGCTTTCTTT. It is translated as CASSLVTSVLNTEAFF.

This chain links TRBV5-1 with TRBJ1-6; the D is unclear. Trimming took 4 bases from V and 7 from J, leaving 6 bases between them. From germline, CDR1 is SGHRS and CDR2 YFSETQ. The CDR3 consists of 12 residues. The CDR3 coding sequence is TGCGCCAGCAGCGCGGAGAATTCACCCCTCCACTTT. Translation: CASSAENSPLHF.

The CDR3 reads CASSRGTGEGTEAFF. The DNA for the CDR3 is TGTGCCAGCAGCCGCGGGACAGGGGAAGGCACTGAAGCTTTCTTT. This rearrangement joins TRBV7-3 to TRBJ1-1; 10 bases are a match to TRBD1. The V gene's germline CDR1 is SGHTA and CDR2 FQGTGA. The CDR3 covers 15 residues. Unmatched junction bases numbered 7, after V lost 5 bases and J lost 4 bases.

The chain recombines TRBV19 with TRBJ1-5; 10 nucleotides line up with TRBD1. The CDR3 covers 15 residues. After removal of 5 bases from V and 6 bases from J, the junction contained 7 bases not matched to a gene. Germline-derived CDR1 and CDR2 are LNHDA and SQIVND (reference sequence). In DNA form, the CDR3 reads TGTGCCAGTAGTGTGCCGGGACAGGGGATTCAGCCCCAGCATTTT. The encoded protein is CASSVPGQGIQPQHF.

The chain employs TRBV19 and TRBJ1-3; 7 bases match TRBD1. Trimming removed 3 bases from V and 4 bases from J; junction bases left unmatched: 9. Per the germline V gene, CDR1 is LNHDA and CDR2 is SQIVND (reference sequence). This CDR3 spans 16 amino acids. The CDR3 DNA is TGTGCCAGTAGTATTGGGACAGTGAGTAACGGAAACACCATATATTTT. Residues: CASSIGTVSNGNTIYF.

The chain employs TRBV6-2 or TRBV6-3 and TRBJ1-5; TRBD1 might be the D (5 bases). Germline V lookup: CDR1 MNHEY, CDR2 SVGEGT. The V end was cut by 2 bases, the J end by 5 bases, with 13 bases between. The CDR3 contains 15 residues. CDR3 sequence reads: CASSYTSPGYQPQHF. CDR3 DNA: TGTGCCAGCAGTTACACCTCGCCAGGGTATCAGCCCCAGCATTTT.

V and J are TRBV6-6 and TRBJ1-2, with 8 bases matching TRBD1. Germline V gene data show CDR1 as MNHNY and CDR2 as SVGAGI (reference sequence). V trimming: 5 bases; J trimming: 6 bases; junction bases outside the gene matches: 11. The CDR3 is 15 amino acids. The CDR3 DNA reads as TGTGCCAGCAGTACGGCCGGGACAGGCTCGGATGGCTACACCTTC. Translated: CASSTAGTGSDGYTF.

This chain joins TRBV28 and TRBJ1-1, with a tentative D call TRBD1 (5 bases). Trimming left V 5 bases short and J 5 bases short, with 12 bases between. Germline CDR1 MDHEN, CDR2 SYDVKM. This CDR3 spans 13 amino acids. CDR3 sequence (DNA): TGTGCCAGCAGTCCCCCAGGGCGGACTGAAGCTTTCTTT. Its protein product is CASSPPGRTEAFF.

There are a few counts of this clone. The chain joins TRBV6-5 to TRBJ1-5, with 8 bases that match TRBD1. Germline CDR1 and CDR2: MNHEY and SVGAGI. The CDR3 runs 14 residues. The J segment lost 6 bases and the V segment lost 5 bases, leaving 6 bases of the junction unmatched. This CDR3 is CASSPSRGLQPQHF. The CDR3 DNA reads TGTGCCAGCAGTCCCTCCAGGGGGCTTCAGCCCCAGCATTTT.

V is TRBV3-1 (or the pseudogene TRBV3-2) and J is TRBJ1-2, with no clear D. V was shortened by 5 bases and J by 8 bases, with 12 bases between the two germline ends. The CDR3 is 12 amino acids. Germline V gives CDR1 LGHDT, CDR2 YNNKEL (reference sequence). The CDR3 protein is CASSLSGWGYTF. DNA for the CDR3: TGTGCCAGCAGCTTGTCAGGATGGGGCTACACCTTC.

The CDR3 sequence is CASSPGTGVFEQYF. CDR3 bases: TGTGCCAGCTCACCTGGGACAGGGGTTTTCGAGCAGTACTTC. This chain links TRBV18 with TRBJ2-7, with 10 bases matching TRBD1. Germline V CDR1 and CDR2: KGHSH, LQKENI. V shed 3 bases, J shed 6 bases, and the junction held 5 bases outside the gene matches. This CDR3 region has 14 residues. Variable domain in full (rest from reference TRBV18 and TRBJ2-7): NAGVMQNPRHLVRRRGQEARLRCSPMKGHSHVYWYRQLPEEGLKFMVYLQKENIIDESGMPKERFSAEFPKEGPSILRIQQVVRGDSAAYFCASSPGTGVFEQYFGPGTRLTVT.

The rearrangement joins TRBV7-2 to TRBJ2-7; 7 bases are a match to TRBD2. J gave up 4 bases and V 7 bases, and 10 bases lay outside the gene matches. The germline V gene encodes CDR1 SGHTA and CDR2 FQGNSA. CDR3 length: 14 residues. CDR3 sequence reads: CASTPGLKLYEQYF. The DNA of the CDR3 is TGTGCCAGCACGCCGGGACTAAAGTTATACGAGCAGTACTTC.

The chain has TRBV28 and TRBJ1-1; possibly TRBD1 for D (6 bases). The CDR3 contains 15 residues. Germline V gene data show CDR1 as MDHEN and CDR2 as SYDVKM. The V end lost 7 bases, the J end lost 3 bases, and 18 bases lay between the germline ends. CDR3 in DNA: TGTGCCAGCATCTTATCTCAGGGGCGATACACTGAAGCTTTCTTT. It encodes CASILSQGRYTEAFF.

The V gene is TRBV4-1, the J gene TRBJ2-1, with D hard to call. V lost 4 bases and J 0 bases, leaving 16 bases between the germline ends. The CDR3 runs to 17 residues. Germline assignment: CDR1 MGHRA and CDR2 YSYEKL. Here the CDR3 DNA reads TGCGCCAGCAGCCCTCCCCTAGGCTCGAGCTCCTACAATGAGCAGTTCTTC. Translated, it gives CASSPPLGSSSYNEQFF.

The chain couples TRBV7-2 to TRBJ2-1; 14 positions agree with TRBD2. This CDR3 region has 17 residues. The germline gives CDR1 SGHTA, CDR2 FQGNSA. J was trimmed by 10 bases and V by 5 bases; bases with no gene match: 13. The CDR3 region has the DNA TGTGCCAGCAGCGCCGCCGGACTAGCGGGGGGACCCGGGGAGCAGTTCTTC. Protein product: CASSAAGLAGGPGEQFF. The full variable domain, with the rest looked up from reference TRBV7-2 and TRBJ2-1, is GAGVSQSPSNKVTEKGKDVELRCDPISGHTALYWYRQSLGQGLEFLIYFQGNSAPDKSGLPSDRFSAERTGGSVSTLTIQRTQQEDSAVYLCASSAAGLAGGPGEQFFGPGTRLTVL.

The chain couples TRBV28 to TRBJ2-3, with 8 nucleotides matching TRBD2. Germline assignment: CDR1 MDHEN and CDR2 SYDVKM. The CDR3 spans 14 residues. The J segment lost 5 bases and the V segment lost 7 bases, leaving 8 bases of the junction unmatched. CDR3 sequence: CASTVAGTVDTQYF. CDR3 DNA sequence: TGTGCCAGCACCGTAGCGGGAACCGTAGATACGCAGTATTTT.

This clone appeared many times. CDR3 nucleotide sequence: TGTGCCAGCAGCTTAAGACAGTTACATAGCAATCAGCCCCAGCATTTT. This sequence encodes CASSLRQLHSNQPQHF. The gene calls are TRBV7-2 and TRBJ1-5; D may be TRBD1 (5 bases). V shed 2 bases and J shed 0 bases, with 11 bases lying between them. The CDR3 has 16 residues. The germline V gene encodes CDR1 SGHTA and CDR2 FQGNSA.

This chain uses TRBV7-2 with TRBJ2-1; TRBD2 aligns across 9 bases. CDR3 length equals 14 residues. The trim removed 4 bases at V and 3 bases at J, leaving 1 base unmatched. Per the germline V gene, CDR1 is SGHTA and CDR2 is FQGNSA. CDR3 loop: CASSSSGVYNEQFF. CDR3 in DNA: TGTGCCAGCAGCTCTAGCGGGGTCTACAATGAGCAGTTCTTC.